This T cell receptor (beta chain) was identified during a study of T cell responses to AZD1222 COVID-19 vaccine (dated by TCRdb to 2020 to 2022). Turning to the overall study: A total of roughly 240 trial participants underwent TCR sequencing, of whom around 200 received two doses of AZD1222 and about 25 received two doses of the MenACWY control vaccine. Trial participants were enrolled into age subgroups of 18-55, 56-69 and 70-plus years, which contained approximately 150, 28 and 58 TCR-sequenced participants, respectively.

Paper-wide results and their limitations: Most participants were white British and females outnumbered males, and the authors suggested that clonal diversity may have been underestimated. Only five or six AZD1222 recipients were SARS-CoV-2 seropositive at baseline, limiting conclusions about previously exposed vaccinees. The 56-69-year group was small, and its depth increase did not reach significance, likely because of low power. Reportedly, close to half of the unique spike-specific TCRs recognized epitopes lying outside the regions that are mutated in the B.1.351 and B.1.1.7 variants. After two AZD1222 doses, spike-specific TCR breadth and depth were significantly higher than at day 0 and than in MenACWY recipients. The whole spike protein was spanned by vaccine-associated CD4 TCRs, and dominant responses were seen in regions 160-218 and 743-854. Because no day 14 peak-response samples were available, the repertoires could be characterized only after the peak T cell response.

The CDR3 regions of human TCRbeta chains were subjected to immunosequencing. Turning to the authors' computational methods: Repertoire TCRs were matched against a reference library of SARS-CoV-2-specific TCRs generated with the MIRA antigen-specificity platform. Breadth was defined as the fraction of unique TCRs that were SARS-CoV-2-associated, and depth was defined as the fraction of total T cells that were SARS-CoV-2-associated. Using the MIRA data, each spike-specific TCR was assigned both to the spike region to which the TCR was reactive and to a CD4 or CD8 class. Log10-transformed breadth and depth values were compared by one-way ANOVA with Sidak's multiple comparisons tests. Not all clones reach the TCRdb copy of this immuneACCESS table, which keeps in-frame sequences only. Checked studies attribute under half of the gap to unresolved V genes and leave the rest unexplained. V, J and clone size were drawn from that table, and D and trimming were deduced from the DNA. The sample has 200,000 or so clones on record, about 93% of them singletons. In total, the top ten clones hold roughly 0.99% of the sample.

The time point label for this specimen denotes: about 28 days (+/-7) after the second vaccine dose. AZD1222 recipients with second doses at about 4 weeks or about 12 weeks were pooled, because spike-specific TCR depth and breadth did not differ between schedules. Vaccinee samples were obtained from the UK trials COV001 and COV002, which included a single-blind randomized controlled phase 2/3 trial of AZD1222 (ChAdOx1 nCoV-19) in healthy adults. Trial participant PBMC samples were collected at day 0 and day 28 after the second dose for TCRbeta chain sequencing. Ends trimmed: V by 4 bases, J by 4 bases; bases unmatched to a gene: 19. The CDR3 runs 19 amino acids, cysteine and phenylalanine included. This entry keeps only the CDR3 DNA: 57 bases, framed from base 1. According to the germline V gene, CDR1 reads MNHNS and CDR2 reads SASEGT. As concerns this clone: Its antigen has not been determined. No clone much larger than this one lies a single base away; base qualities are absent.

The source of this sequence is an adult who received the AZD1222 COVID-19 vaccine. The chain links TRBV6-1 with TRBJ1-3, with TRBD1 matching 7 junction bases. The input for sequencing was peripheral blood, taken 28 days after the second AZD1222 dose. The nucleotides read TGTGCCAGCAGTGGACAGGGCTCGGCGGACTTTGGCTCCGGAAACACCATATATTTT. This encodes CASSGQGSADFGSGNTIYF.